This T cell receptor (beta chain) appears in the sequencing data of a study of cytomegalovirus exposure and HLA in healthy donors. Study findings and constraints: Most TCR sequences proved rare, with some public TCRs found in many donors.

The ends lost 0 bases at V and 8 bases at J; junction bases unmatched: 18. This CDR3 has 20 amino acids. Germline V CDR1 and CDR2: SGHRS, YFSETQ. This clone has only one observation. The antigen remains undetermined. The assay was immunoSEQ multiplex PCR, and TCRdb's table has in-frame clones only and misses some. This table has some 110,000 clones, around 89% appearing once. The TCR comes from a man aged 18 to 29 in good health and CMV-seronegative. Sequenced material: PBMCs. This chain links TRBV5-1 with TRBJ2-1; 12 nucleotides agree with TRBD2. CDR3 residues: CASSLAKTSGRRNNIDEQFF. CDR3 DNA: TGCGCCAGCAGCTTGGCTAAGACTAGCGGGAGACGTAACAACATCGATGAGCAGTTCTTC.